Below are 7 T cell receptor beta chains sequenced from a single sample in a study of blood T cell repertoires in COVID-19. Sequencing was performed with immunoSEQ multiplex PCR; in TCRdb, only in-frame clones are kept and a portion is missing. The sample lists 170,000 or so clones; 80% to 90% were seen once. The sequencing sample was made of peripheral blood. Receptor source: a man aged 50 to 60 with active or convalescent COVID-19.

The V and J genes are TRBV5-1 and TRBJ2-5; a weak D match, TRBD2 (6 bases). This CDR3 region has 16 residues. Trimming took 0 bases from V and 1 from J, leaving 13 bases between them. Germline V gives CDR1 SGHRS, CDR2 YFSETQ. The CDR3 loop is CASSLAAGPSQETQYF. CDR3 sequence (DNA): TGCGCCAGCAGCTTGGCCGCGGGGCCTTCCCAAGAGACCCAGTACTTC.

V is TRBV3-1 (or the pseudogene TRBV3-2) and J is TRBJ1-5; D possibly corresponds to TRBD1 (6 bases). The CDR3 loop spans 13 amino acids. Trimming shortened V by 5 bases and J by 6 bases, and 11 bases separated the two germline ends. The germline V gene encodes CDR1 LGHDT and CDR2 YNNKEL (reference sequence). CDR3 in amino acids: CASSLGGVQPQHF. CDR3 nucleotides: TGTGCCAGCAGCTTAGGGGGAGTTCAGCCCCAGCATTTT.

The V and J genes are TRBV7-6 and TRBJ2-7; 11 positions match TRBD1. Germline values: CDR1 SGHVS, CDR2 FNYEAQ. The CDR3 length is 14 residues. CDR3 sequence reads: CATGPGTGGVEQYF. The CDR3 region has the DNA TGTGCGACCGGCCCCGGGACAGGGGGGGTCGAGCAGTACTTC.

The chain employs TRBV30 and TRBJ1-2; TRBD1 agrees at 7 bases. This CDR3 has 15 residues. Germline CDR1 reads GTSNPN; CDR2 reads SVGIG (reference sequence). With V trimmed by 2 bases and J by 4 bases, 10 bases remained unmatched. In DNA form, the CDR3 reads TGTGCCTGGAGTACGACACAGGGGATCTCCTATGGCTACACCTTC. Its translation: CAWSTTQGISYGYTF.

V is TRBV13 and J is TRBJ1-2; 10 positions agree with TRBD1. The germline CDR1 and CDR2 sequences are PRHDT and FYEKMQ (reference sequence). The CDR3 runs to 17 residues. The junction had 14 bases not matched to a gene; V was cut back by 2 bases and J by 8 bases. The CDR3 DNA is TGTGCCAGCAGCTTAACAAAGACGGGACAGGGGTACTGGGGCTACACCTTC. Encoded protein: CASSLTKTGQGYWGYTF.

The chain uses TRBV28 and TRBJ1-2, with a tentative D call TRBD1 (6 bases). CDR1 and CDR2 (germline): MDHEN, SYDVKM. The CDR3 is 13 amino acids. Deletions cut 7 bases from V and 9 bases from J, with 18 bases between. The CDR3 is CASILDRSGSYTF. CDR3 sequence (DNA): TGTGCCAGCATCCTAGACAGGAGTGGTAGCTACACCTTC.

The rearrangement links TRBV25-1 to TRBJ1-4; D may be TRBD1 (6 bases). This CDR3 is built from 15 residues. V shed 6 bases and J shed 1 base, with 12 bases lying between them. Germline V gene sequence: CDR1 MGHDK, CDR2 SYGVNS. CDR3 coding DNA: TGTGCCAGCAGGGGAAGGGGGGGAACTAATGAAAAACTGTTTTTT. Its translation is CASRGRGGTNEKLFF.